What follows are 21 T cell receptor beta chains derived from one specimen sequenced in a study of T cell responses to AZD1222 COVID-19 vaccine. The data were produced by immunoSEQ multiplex PCR, yet TCRdb's version contains in-frame clones alone and is incomplete. The data hold 150,000 to 160,000 clones, with 80% to 90% observed a single time. The sample here was peripheral blood, taken 28 days after the second AZD1222 dose. These TCRs come from an adult who received the AZD1222 COVID-19 vaccine.

This clone was found a few times. The chain combines TRBV10-1 with TRBJ2-2; 11 bases are shared with TRBD2. The V gene end was trimmed by 5 bases and the J gene end by 3 bases; junction bases not matched to a gene: 5. Germline V lookup: CDR1 WNHNN, CDR2 SYGVQD (reference sequence). The CDR3 runs 16 residues. The CDR3 reads CASSPELAGDTGELFF. In DNA, the CDR3 is TGCGCCAGCAGTCCCGAACTAGCGGGAGACACCGGGGAGCTGTTTTTT.

The chain carries TRBV30 and TRBJ1-1; D not certain. Deletions cut 4 bases from V and 9 bases from J, with 9 bases between. Germline V gene sequence: CDR1 GTSNPN, CDR2 SVGIG (reference sequence). The CDR3 contains 10 residues. The CDR3 loop is CAWMGSKAFF. CDR3 DNA: TGTGCCTGGATGGGCAGTAAAGCTTTCTTT. Variable domain in full (rest from reference TRBV30 and TRBJ1-1): SQTIHQWPATLVQPVGSPLSLECTVEGTSNPNLYWYRQAAGRGLQLLFYSVGIGQISSEVPQNLSASRPQDRQFILSSKKLLLSDSGFYLCAWMGSKAFFGQGTRLTVV.

The rearrangement joins TRBV6-5 to TRBJ1-2; D might be TRBD1 (5 bases). CDR1 and CDR2 from the germline V gene are MNHEY and SVGAGI. This CDR3 has 15 residues. V gave up 0 bases and J gave up 2 bases, with 10 bases separating them. The CDR3 coding sequence is TGTGCCAGCAGTTACTCAAATAGGGGAAACTATGGCTACACCTTC. As protein: CASSYSNRGNYGYTF.

The gene calls are TRBV13 and TRBJ2-1; no clear D gene. This CDR3 is built from 14 residues. From germline, CDR1 is PRHDT and CDR2 FYEKMQ (reference sequence). V gave up 5 bases and J gave up 1 base, with 9 bases separating them. The CDR3 DNA follows: TGTGCCAGCAGCCGTACACGGTCCTACAATGAGCAGTTCTTC. Translated, it gives CASSRTRSYNEQFF.

This clone was detected once. V gene TRBV7-2 combines with J gene TRBJ2-1, with a tentative D call TRBD2 (6 bases). Germline values: CDR1 SGHTA, CDR2 FQGNSA. The CDR3 covers 15 residues. Trimming pared 0 bases from V and 9 bases from J, leaving 15 bases between. CDR3 region: CASSLARGGIGEQFF. The CDR3 DNA reads as TGTGCCAGCAGCTTAGCGCGTGGCGGGATAGGTGAGCAGTTCTTC.

This clone was seen once. The chain carries TRBV10-2 and TRBJ1-1; D is ambiguous. Trimming took off 7 bases at V and 1 base at J, with 13 bases between the two ends. CDR1 and CDR2 from the germline V gene are WSHSY and SAAADI. The CDR3 totals 14 residues. CDR3 sequence reads: CASIMYPGNTEAFF. The CDR3 nucleotides read TGCGCCAGCATCATGTACCCGGGGAACACTGAAGCTTTCTTT.

The chain recombines TRBV3-1 (or the pseudogene TRBV3-2) with TRBJ1-1; D is ambiguous. The germline CDR1 and CDR2 sequences are LGHDT and YNNKEL (reference sequence). This CDR3 region has 15 residues. Trimming removed 5 bases at V and 3 bases at J, with 16 bases between. CDR3 loop: CASSSEEEGDTEAFF. The CDR3, as DNA: TGTGCCAGCAGCTCGGAGGAGGAAGGTGACACTGAAGCTTTCTTT.

V usage is TRBV12-2 and J usage is TRBJ1-5. TRBV12-2 is flagged as a pseudogene. The CDR3 sequence is 16 residues long. CDR3 residues: CASRLAVRGTNQPQHF. The CDR3 nucleotides are TGTGCAAGTCGCTTAGCGGTACGGGGGACAAATCAGCCCCAGCATTTT.

The chain has TRBV7-2 and TRBJ2-1, with D tentatively TRBD2 (6 bases). Trimming stripped 1 base from V and 10 bases from J, with 17 bases between. This CDR3 region has 15 residues. Germline V gene sequence: CDR1 SGHTA, CDR2 FQGNSA. CDR3: CASSLGGDSAMEQFF. CDR3 in DNA: TGTGCCAGCAGCTTAGGGGGGGACTCGGCCATGGAGCAGTTCTTC.

The rearrangement joins TRBV7-9 to TRBJ2-3, with D unresolved. Trimming cost V 5 bases and J 2 bases, with 11 bases left between them. Germline V CDR1 and CDR2: SEHNR, FQNEAQ (reference sequence). The CDR3 has 14 amino acids. CDR3 sequence reads: CASSLTDFTDTQYF. CDR3 in DNA: TGTGCCAGCAGCCTGACCGATTTCACAGATACGCAGTATTTT.

The chain combines TRBV14 with TRBJ2-7, with D unclear. The CDR3 is 11 residues long. CDR1 is SGHDN and CDR2 is FVKESK in the germline V gene. Trimming cost V 4 bases and J 4 bases, with 5 bases left between them. The CDR3 reads CASSLGYEQYF. In DNA, the CDR3 is TGTGCCAGCAGCCTAGGTTACGAGCAGTACTTC. Full variable domain (missing parts from reference TRBV14 and TRBJ2-7): EAGVTQFPSHSVIEKGQTVTLRCDPISGHDNLYWYRRVMGKEIKFLLHFVKESKQDESGMPNNRFLAERTGGTYSTLKVQPAELEDSGVYFCASSLGYEQYFGPGTRLTVT.

This chain joins TRBV21-1 and TRBJ2-7; the table's D call, TRBD1, was not checked against the DNA. TRBV21-1 is noted as a pseudogene. The CDR3 loop spans 12 amino acids. CDR3 in amino acids: CASSNQSYEQYF. DNA for the CDR3: TGTGCCAGCAGCAACCAGTCTTACGAGCAGTACTTC.

This clone has more than one count but fewer than ten. The chain carries TRBV7-2 and TRBJ1-2; D is perhaps TRBD1 (5 bases). V gave up 4 bases and J gave up 8 bases, with 20 bases separating them. This CDR3 has 15 amino acids. Looked up from germline, CDR1 is SGHTA and CDR2 is FQGNSA. CDR3 nucleotides: TGTGCCAGCAGCTCCAAATTGGGGGAGGAAAAAGGCTACACCTTC. This codes for CASSSKLGEEKGYTF.

CDR3: CASSQDSRGTEAFF. In nucleotides, the CDR3 is TGTGCCAGCAGCCAAGATTCCAGGGGCACTGAAGCTTTCTTT. V and J are TRBV3-1 (or the pseudogene TRBV3-2) and TRBJ1-1; the D gene is possibly TRBD1 (6 bases). The CDR3 runs 14 residues. V was cut by 0 bases and J by 4 bases, with 9 bases left in between. Germline CDR1 reads LGHDT; CDR2 reads YNNKEL (reference sequence).

The chain couples TRBV5-1 to TRBJ2-7; D ambiguous. The V gene's germline CDR1 is SGHRS and CDR2 YFSETQ. The CDR3 totals 14 residues. The ends were cut back, 0 bases at V and 1 base at J, with 8 bases in the middle. CDR3 nucleotide sequence: TGCGCCAGCAGCTTGGAGCAGGCATCCTACGAGCAGTACTTC. Translated: CASSLEQASYEQYF.

As DNA, the CDR3 is TGTGCCAGCAGCTCCCCCGGGACAGGGCACAATGAGCAGTTCTTC. Amino acids: CASSSPGTGHNEQFF. This chain uses TRBV7-3 with TRBJ2-1; TRBD1 aligns across 9 bases. The trim removed 4 bases at V and 5 bases at J, leaving 6 bases unmatched. The CDR3 length is 15 residues. From germline, CDR1 is SGHTA and CDR2 FQGTGA.

This chain connects TRBV11-3 to TRBJ2-2; the match to TRBD1 covers 7 bases. This CDR3 contains 15 residues. The germline V gene encodes CDR1 SGHNT and CDR2 YENEEA. With 1 base clipped from V and 6 bases from J, the junction kept 5 bases outside the gene matches. DNA for the CDR3: TGTGCCAGCAGCTTAGCAGGGCAGGGGGCCGGGGAGCTGTTTTTT. It codes for CASSLAGQGAGELFF.

This rearrangement joins TRBV6-2 or TRBV6-3 to TRBJ2-7, with D perhaps being TRBD1 or TRBD2 (5 bases each). The V gene's germline CDR1 is MNHEY and CDR2 SVGEGT. The CDR3 covers 15 residues. V was trimmed by 5 bases and J by 4 bases, leaving 18 bases between them. CDR3 amino acids: CASSVGDPGVYEQYF. DNA of the CDR3: TGTGCCAGCAGTGTCGGGGACCCGGGCGTATACGAGCAGTACTTC.

This clone has just one count. This rearrangement joins TRBV6-2 or TRBV6-3 to TRBJ2-6; 7 bases agree with TRBD1. With 5 bases clipped from V and 1 base from J, the junction kept 5 bases outside the gene matches. This CDR3 comprises 16 residues. Germline assignment: CDR1 MNHEY and CDR2 SVGEGT. Here the CDR3 DNA reads TGTGCCAGCAGTCTACAGGGGTTTTCTGGGGCCAACGTCCTGACTTTC. The encoded protein is CASSLQGFSGANVLTF.

This chain connects TRBV24-1 to TRBJ1-2; D remains ambiguous. The CDR3 sequence is 13 residues long. Germline CDR1 KGHDR, CDR2 SFDVKD. With 1 base removed from V and 6 bases from J, the gap between germline ends came to 8 bases. CDR3 nucleotide sequence: TGTGCCACCAGTGATTTTGGCGGAAATGGCTACACCTTC. It encodes CATSDFGGNGYTF.

A few counts support this clone. This chain connects TRBV10-3 to TRBJ1-1, with D possibly being TRBD1 (5 bases). Germline-derived CDR1 and CDR2 are ENHRY and SYGVKD. The CDR3 contains 13 residues. The germline V and J ends were trimmed by 7 bases and 5 bases, with 14 bases remaining between them. The CDR3 DNA sequence: TGTGCCATCACTAGTGGCGAGGGGACTGAAGCTTTCTTT. Residues: CAITSGEGTEAFF.